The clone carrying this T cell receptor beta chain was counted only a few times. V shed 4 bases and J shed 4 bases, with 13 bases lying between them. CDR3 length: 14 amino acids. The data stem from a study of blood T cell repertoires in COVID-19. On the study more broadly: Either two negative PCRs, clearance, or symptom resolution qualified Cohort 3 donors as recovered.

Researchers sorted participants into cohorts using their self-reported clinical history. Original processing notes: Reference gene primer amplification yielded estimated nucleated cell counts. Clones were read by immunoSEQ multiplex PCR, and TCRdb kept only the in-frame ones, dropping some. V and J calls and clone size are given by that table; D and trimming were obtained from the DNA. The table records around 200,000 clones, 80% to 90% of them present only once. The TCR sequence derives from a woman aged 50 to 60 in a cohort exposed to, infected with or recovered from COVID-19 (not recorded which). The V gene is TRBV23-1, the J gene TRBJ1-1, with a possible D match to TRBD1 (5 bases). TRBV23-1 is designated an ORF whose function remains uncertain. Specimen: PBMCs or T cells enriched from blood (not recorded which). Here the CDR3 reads CASSRSQGPTEAFF. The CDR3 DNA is TGCGCCAGCAGTCGTTCTCAGGGCCCCACTGAAGCTTTCTTT.